This T cell receptor (beta chain) is drawn from a study of shared clonotypes between healthy human individuals (TCRdb year 2020). As for the study more broadly: The cohort comprised a couple of women and a few men aged 18 to 49 years. For each donor, CD4 naive and CD4 memory were each run on three plates, CD8 naive on two plates, and CD8 memory on one plate. Blood TCR repertoires of roughly five healthy adults were deeply sequenced to estimate repertoire size and the extent of clonotype sharing between individuals. To increase sequencing depth and limit assay-specific biases, TCR repertoire library preparation and sequencing were carried out by different laboratories using diverse techniques. Per donor, leukapheresis produced somewhere between about 0.94 and 8.9 billion PBMCs.

Overall study outcomes, separate from this receptor: Incomplete sequencing was indicated by rarefaction of sorted-subset datasets, despite the large sequencing depth. Compared with non-shared clonotypes, the clonotypes found in all four sorted-subset donors had higher generation probabilities. Pairwise subsampling indicated that sequencing depth was expected to affect the degree of clonotype sharing among donors. Naive subsets generally had larger estimated clonotype richness than memory subsets did. Sharing across four donors was observed for roughly 5% of naive CD4, 3.5% of naive CD8, 2% to 2.5% of memory CD4, and around 0.44% of memory CD8 clonotypes. Sampling was limited to blood, and TCR repertoires in tissue likely differ from TCR repertoires in blood. The small number of donors limited the genetic and exposure-history diversity represented.

Using the deep immunoSEQ assay, TCR CDR3 regions were amplified from genomic DNA by multiplex PCR. Genomic DNA extracted from each cell subset was distributed evenly over all wells of several immunoSEQ 96-well plates, and each plate served as one replicate. For sorted subsets, each replicate PCR was loaded with 200 ng genomic DNA, equivalent to 30,000 to 35,000 T cell genomes. Purified libraries were measured with a Qubit 3.0 fluorometer, size-checked on a Bioanalyzer 2100, and measured again with the KAPA Library Quantification kit. Every immunoSEQ 96-well plate was sequenced on a dedicated single-read 150-cycle Illumina NextSeq 550 flow cell. Under the source paper's analysis protocol: The immunoSEQ output contained only junctional sequences without quality scores, so filtering could not match that applied to full-length reads. To assign V/J genes and CDR3, sequences were annotated using PyIR, a Python wrapper for IgBLAST v1.9, with IMGT germline references. Reads with weak V/J assignments (E-value above 1e-6), missing CDR3, stop codons, out-of-frame junctions, or ambiguous translated residues were removed. A V3J clonotype was defined by an identical inferred V gene, J gene, and CDR3 amino acid sequence. To compute the percentage overlap between repertoires, the number of shared unique clonotypes was divided by the size of the smaller repertoire. Repertoire richness was assessed with RTK rarefaction, the Chao1 estimator, and Recon v2.1 estimates of unobserved clonotypes. Generation probabilities were computed with OLGA for all TCRbeta clonotypes obtained by the gDNA method from several donors. TCRdb mirrors the immuneACCESS table, restricted to in-frame sequences. Some clones are absent from its copies; in checked studies, under half trace to an unresolved V gene, and the reason for the others is unknown. V, J and clone size are taken as reported in that table, and D and trimming were inferred from the DNA itself. The table for this sample lists about 2.5 million clones; roughly 90% of them were counted only once. 0.37% of the sample is held by the ten biggest clonotypes.

The donors were healthy, HIV-negative adults who had no recently reported acute infections or vaccinations. Only Caucasian adults living in Nashville, Tennessee, USA were represented among the donors. Magnetic negative selection was used to enrich CD4+ T cells, after which naive cells were positively selected on CD45RA and the negative fraction became the memory subset. Blood was obtained by leukapheresis, after which PBMCs were separated by Ficoll-Histopaque density gradient centrifugation and cryopreserved in liquid nitrogen vapor phase. Analytical flow cytometry was used to check the purity and quantity of every magnetically sorted T cell population. Each sorted fraction had its genomic DNA isolated and then quantified by UV absorbance on a Nanodrop 2000c. The CDR3 has 14 amino acids, counting the end cysteine and phenylalanine. The DNA shown is the 42-base CDR3, in frame from base 1. CDR1 ENHRY and CDR2 SYGVKD are derived from the germline V gene. V is reduced by 9 bases and J by 7 bases, leaving a spacing of 18 bases between them.

Comments on this clone: The specificity of this receptor is unknown. Base qualities are not at hand, and no much larger clone is one base apart.

The V and J segments used are TRBV10-3 and TRBJ1-4; TRBD1 might be the D gene, on 6 matching bases. This sequence was found in a man between 18 and 29 years old in good health. Some clones in this sample may be carry-over from other donors' samples. Sample: naive CD4+ T cells from PBMCs. In the paper's terms, the cell subset or site label means: CD45RA+ positively selected. The DNA sequence is as follows: TGTGCCATTAGAGAAACAGGGTCGGGTGAAAAACTGTTTTTT. It codes for CAIRETGSGEKLFF.